The 27 T cell receptor beta chains presented below share a single source sample, sequenced in a study of T cells in localized non-small cell lung cancer. Clones were sequenced by immunoSEQ multiplex PCR, and TCRdb holds only the in-frame ones, with some missing. This sample carries tens of thousands of clones, 90% of them seen once, and the ten largest clones take 6.9%. Sequenced here: peripheral blood, sampled before any cancer treatment. These receptors came from a woman aged 35 to 70 with stage I lung adenocarcinoma.

CDR3 amino acids: CASSPTALLAGTQYF. Here the CDR3 DNA reads TGTGCCAGCAGCCCGACAGCCCTCCTGGCGGGAACGCAGTATTTT. The V gene is TRBV11-3, the J gene TRBJ2-3; TRBD2 might be the D (6 bases). The germline V gene encodes CDR1 SGHNT and CDR2 YENEEA. The length of the CDR3 is 15 residues. V lost 5 bases, J lost 9 bases, and 21 bases lay in between.

This chain links TRBV5-8 with TRBJ1-1, with a possible D match to TRBD1 (5 bases). CDR1 is SGHTS, CDR2 YDEGEE, per germline. The V end lost 2 bases, the J end lost 4 bases, and 24 bases lay between the germline ends. This CDR3 is built from 18 residues. Written as DNA, the CDR3 is TGTGCCAGCAGCTTCTTGGGGTATTCCACGGGGGAGAGCACTGAAGCTTTCTTT. This sequence encodes CASSFLGYSTGESTEAFF.

This clone was counted between two and nine times. The V and J genes are TRBV6-1 and TRBJ2-7; TRBD1 aligns across 7 bases. CDR3 length equals 14 residues. The V and J ends lost 6 bases and 0 bases, in that order; junction bases with no gene match: 5. CDR1 is MNHNS and CDR2 is SASEGT in the germline V gene. CDR3 amino acids: CASRPTGPSYEQYF. The CDR3 DNA follows: TGTGCCAGCAGGCCGACAGGGCCCTCCTACGAGCAGTACTTC.

This sequence joins TRBV2 and TRBJ2-1, with 7 bases aligning to TRBD2. Germline CDR1 SNHLY, CDR2 FYNNEI. Trimming cost V 10 bases and J 4 bases; bases outside gene matches: 16. CDR3 length: 16 residues. In nucleotides, the CDR3 is TGTGCCACCCGAGGAGGGGAGGGCCTCATTTACAATGAGCAGTTCTTC. Translation gives CATRGGEGLIYNEQFF.

This sequence joins TRBV6-6 and TRBJ2-1; D not certain. This CDR3 comprises 15 residues. Germline V lookup: CDR1 MNHNY, CDR2 SVGAGI (reference sequence). Trimming removed 0 bases from V and 8 bases from J, with 14 bases in between. CDR3 bases: TGTGCCAGCAGTTACTCGGGCGTGGGGTTGGATGAGCAGTTCTTC. Translated, it gives CASSYSGVGLDEQFF.

This chain uses TRBV1 with TRBJ2-1. TRBV1 is a pseudogene. This CDR3 spans 14 amino acids. CDR3 amino acids: CTSSQAGEANEQFF. CDR3 bases: TGCACCAGCAGCCAAGCTGGGGAAGCCAATGAGCAGTTCTTC.

The rearrangement links TRBV28 to TRBJ1-2, with D possibly matching TRBD1 (5 bases). Germline CDR1 is MDHEN and CDR2 is SYDVKM. Trimming took off 3 bases at V and 2 bases at J, with 13 bases between the two ends. The CDR3 contains 15 residues. CDR3 protein: CASSFKGRWNYGYTF. The CDR3 DNA reads TGTGCCAGCAGTTTCAAGGGGAGATGGAACTATGGCTACACCTTC.

This chain connects TRBV5-1 to TRBJ2-7; D not resolved. V was cut by 4 bases and J by 3 bases, with 14 bases left in between. The CDR3 is 14 residues long. Germline V gene sequence: CDR1 SGHRS, CDR2 YFSETQ. CDR3 in DNA: TGCGCCAGCAGCATATCCGGGTCCGACTACGAGCAGTACTTC. Translation: CASSISGSDYEQYF.

The gene calls are TRBV19 and TRBJ2-1; possibly TRBD2 for D (6 bases). Trimming shortened V by 1 base and J by 8 bases, and 15 bases separated the two germline ends. Per germline, CDR1 LNHDA and CDR2 SQIVND (reference sequence). The CDR3 totals 15 residues. CDR3 sequence (DNA): TGTGCCAGTAGTATAGGGACCGGGAGAGTATATGAGCAGTTCTTC. It specifies CASSIGTGRVYEQFF.

V is TRBV5-8 and J is TRBJ2-1, with 8 bases identical to TRBD2. The CDR3 is 14 amino acids. Germline CDR1 is SGHTS and CDR2 is YDEGEE. V lost 1 base to trimming and J lost 7 bases; unmatched junction nucleotides: 4. The CDR3 region has the DNA TGTGCCAGCAGCTTGTTAACGGGGGGGAATGAGCAGTTCTTC. This gives the protein CASSLLTGGNEQFF.

The chain combines TRBV7-9 with TRBJ1-1; perhaps TRBD1 as D (6 bases). V lost 5 bases, J lost 4 bases, and 14 bases lay in between. The germline V gene encodes CDR1 SEHNR and CDR2 FQNEAQ (reference sequence). The CDR3 has 14 residues. CDR3 residues: CASSVQGMATEAFF. DNA for the CDR3: TGTGCCAGCAGCGTACAGGGCATGGCCACTGAAGCTTTCTTT.

The gene calls are TRBV7-2 and TRBJ1-1; TRBD1 matches 7 bases. V lost 7 bases and J lost 1; bases outside the gene matches: 9. Germline assignment: CDR1 SGHTA and CDR2 FQGNSA. This CDR3 region has 15 residues. The CDR3 region is CASTTPTGENTEAFF. CDR3 nucleotides: TGTGCCAGCACCACCCCAACAGGGGAGAACACTGAAGCTTTCTTT.

This clone turned up a few times. The V call is TRBV30, the J call TRBJ1-5; 10 bases line up with TRBD1. Looked up from germline, CDR1 is GTSNPN and CDR2 is SVGIG (reference sequence). V lost 0 bases, J lost 2 bases, and 4 bases stayed unmatched. This CDR3 is built from 16 residues. The DNA for the CDR3 is TGTGCCTGGAGTGTAAGGGACAGGGGAGGCAATCAGCCCCAGCATTTT. Translated: CAWSVRDRGGNQPQHF.

The chain recombines TRBV6-6 with TRBJ2-4; 7 nucleotides align to TRBD2. The germline V gene encodes CDR1 MNHNY and CDR2 SVGAGI (reference sequence). Germline trimming cut 5 bases from V and 2 bases from J; bases unmatched to any gene: 6. The CDR3 spans 15 residues. In DNA form, the CDR3 reads TGTGCCAGCAGTCTAGCGGAGTCTACCAAAAACATTCAGTACTTC. It yields the protein CASSLAESTKNIQYF.

J is TRBJ2-5 and V is TRBV11-2; perhaps D is TRBD1 or TRBD2 (7 bases each). The CDR3 has 16 residues. Germline V gene data show CDR1 as SGHAT and CDR2 as FQNNGV. The ends were cut back, 5 bases at V and 4 bases at J, with 20 bases in the middle. The CDR3 here is CASSPGRGRGAETQYF. CDR3 nucleotide sequence: TGTGCCAGCAGCCCTGGGAGGGGGCGCGGGGCAGAGACCCAGTACTTC.

The chain couples TRBV14 to TRBJ2-7; D is ambiguous. From germline, CDR1 is SGHDN and CDR2 FVKESK. The length of the CDR3 is 16 residues. Trimming shortened V by 1 base and J by 7 bases, and 20 bases separated the two germline ends. The CDR3 protein is CASSQVRSAEGGEQYF. In DNA, the CDR3 is TGTGCCAGCAGCCAAGTGAGATCCGCCGAAGGCGGAGAGCAGTACTTC. Full variable domain (missing parts from reference TRBV14 and TRBJ2-7): EAGVTQFPSHSVIEKGQTVTLRCDPISGHDNLYWYRRVMGKEIKFLLHFVKESKQDESGMPNNRFLAERTGGTYSTLKVQPAELEDSGVYFCASSQVRSAEGGEQYFGPGTRLTVT.

This chain links TRBV7-2 with TRBJ2-1, with D possibly TRBD1 on 6 matching bases. V gave up 5 bases and J gave up 9 bases, with 20 bases separating them. Germline CDR1 and CDR2: SGHTA and FQGNSA. This CDR3 contains 15 residues. CDR3 loop: CASSGHRVLGGEQFF. The CDR3 DNA sequence: TGTGCCAGCAGCGGCCACAGGGTCCTCGGCGGTGAGCAGTTCTTC.

The chain joins TRBV5-1 to TRBJ2-2; a weak D match, TRBD1 (6 bases). Per the germline V gene, CDR1 is SGHRS and CDR2 is YFSETQ. V was trimmed by 4 bases and J by 1 base, leaving 11 bases between them. This CDR3 is 15 amino acids long. The chain's CDR3 is CASSIGQLNTGELFF. CDR3 nucleotides: TGCGCCAGCAGCATCGGACAGCTGAACACCGGGGAGCTGTTTTTT.

The CDR3 region is CASSTSDRVETQYF. The CDR3 DNA reads as TGTGCCAGCTCAACATCCGACAGGGTAGAGACCCAGTACTTC. This chain links TRBV18 with TRBJ2-5, with TRBD1 identical over 7 bases. CDR1 is KGHSH, CDR2 LQKENI, per germline. V shed 5 bases and J 4 bases; nucleotides not matched to a gene: 7. This CDR3 spans 14 amino acids.

The chain uses TRBV28 and TRBJ1-5; 10 nucleotides agree with TRBD1. The V gene's germline CDR1 is MDHEN and CDR2 SYDVKM. After removal of 7 bases from V and 6 bases from J, the junction contained 9 bases not matched to a gene. This CDR3 is 15 amino acids long. The CDR3 loop is CASITPGTGVQPQHF. The CDR3, as DNA: TGTGCCAGCATAACTCCTGGGACAGGGGTTCAGCCCCAGCATTTT.

CDR3 sequence: CASMDATKNEQYF. In DNA form, the CDR3 reads TGTGCCAGCATGGACGCCACTAAGAACGAGCAGTACTTC. The chain has TRBV6-6 and TRBJ2-7; D is undetermined. Germline V gene lookup returns CDR1 MNHNY and CDR2 SVGAGI (reference sequence). This CDR3 region has 13 residues. Trimming shortened V by 7 bases and J by 5 bases, and 15 bases separated the two germline ends.

This chain connects TRBV18 to TRBJ2-1; weak D call: TRBD2 (6 bases). Germline CDR1 and CDR2: KGHSH and LQKENI. CDR3 length: 13 residues. Trimming removed 5 bases at V and 4 bases at J, with 9 bases between. The CDR3 coding sequence is TGTGCCAGCTCAGCCCGGGAGTACAATGAGCAGTTCTTC. This codes for CASSAREYNEQFF.

The V call is TRBV6-6, the J call TRBJ2-1; 12 bases match TRBD2. Germline V lookup: CDR1 MNHNY, CDR2 SVGAGI (reference sequence). This CDR3 comprises 13 residues. Trimming at V came to 8 bases and at J to 10 bases, leaving 6 bases not matched to a gene. The CDR3 protein is CASELAGGQEQFF. CDR3 coding DNA: TGTGCCAGCGAACTAGCGGGAGGCCAAGAGCAGTTCTTC.

This chain links TRBV6-5 with TRBJ2-1; 11 bases fit TRBD1. With V trimmed by 4 bases and J by 6 bases, 8 bases remained unmatched. CDR1 and CDR2 from the germline V gene are MNHEY and SVGAGI. CDR3 length equals 16 residues. The CDR3 coding sequence is TGTGCCAGCAGTTCGATGGACAGGGGGCGCCTCAATGAGCAGTTCTTC. Translated: CASSSMDRGRLNEQFF.

This clone came up once. V is TRBV2 and J is TRBJ2-5; 8 nucleotides match TRBD1. Germline lookup yields CDR1 SNHLY and CDR2 FYNNEI. CDR3 length: 13 residues. V was clipped by 4 bases and J by 2 bases; unmatched bases: 0. This CDR3 is CASSGDRQETQYF. CDR3 in DNA: TGTGCCAGCAGTGGGGACAGGCAAGAGACCCAGTACTTC.

J is TRBJ2-4 and V is TRBV10-3; D is undetermined. Germline V gives CDR1 ENHRY, CDR2 SYGVKD. The CDR3 covers 13 residues. Trimming pared 0 bases from V and 4 bases from J, leaving 4 bases between. Written as DNA, the CDR3 is TGTGCCATCAGTGAGTCAGGGAAAAACATTCAGTACTTC. Translation gives CAISESGKNIQYF.

The V gene is TRBV4-3, the J gene TRBJ2-5; D is unclear. The length of the CDR3 is 13 residues. Per germline, CDR1 LGHNA and CDR2 YSLEER. Between the trimmed V and J ends, which lost 1 base and 7 bases, there was a span of 10 bases. CDR3 loop: CASSQGKPGTQYF. For the CDR3, the DNA is TGCGCCAGCAGCCAAGGAAAACCGGGGACCCAGTACTTC.